A selection of T cell receptor beta chains follows, all from one sample in a study of technical replicates of blood from a handful of donors. Data came from immunoSEQ multiplex PCR; TCRdb stores just in-frame clones and leaves some out. Of tens of thousands of clones listed, 95% to 97% are singletons. Source material: T cells isolated from PBMCs. Every receptor here comes from a human donor in good health. Both conserved end residues are part of each CDR3. A D gene is named only where the DNA matches it firmly. Only some rows state a clone size, as once, few, many or a class for expanded clones.

j_call: TRBJ2-7
clone_size: NA
d_call: NA
v_call: TRBV4-3
cdr3_aa: CASSQVLEFYEQYF
cdr3_nt: TGCGCCAGCAGCCAAGTCTTAGAGTTCTACGAGCAGTACTTC

j_call: TRBJ2-3
clone_size: NA
d_call: NA
v_call: TRBV5-4
cdr3_aa: CASSLREGFYTQYF
cdr3_nt: TGTGCCAGCAGCTTGCGAGAGGGATTTTATACGCAGTATTTT

j_call: TRBJ1-5
clone_size: NA
d_call: NA
v_call: TRBV6-5
cdr3_aa: CASSYSTGQPQHF
cdr3_nt: TGTGCCAGCAGTTACTCCACAGGTCAGCCCCAGCATTTT

j_call: TRBJ1-1
clone_size: NA
d_call: TRBD1
v_call: TRBV19
cdr3_aa: CASISRDRPEAFF
cdr3_nt: TGTGCCAGTATCTCACGGGACAGACCGGAAGCTTTCTTT

j_call: TRBJ2-7
clone_size: NA
d_call: NA
v_call: TRBV7-9
cdr3_aa: CASSLRTATYEQYF
cdr3_nt: TGTGCCAGCAGCTTAAGGACAGCCACCTACGAGCAGTACTTC

j_call: TRBJ1-5
clone_size: NA
d_call: NA
v_call: TRBV7-6
cdr3_aa: CASSLVQGNQPQHF
cdr3_nt: TGTGCCAGCAGCTTAGTACAGGGCAATCAGCCCCAGCATTTT

j_call: TRBJ1-2
clone_size: NA
d_call: NA
v_call: TRBV7-3
cdr3_aa: CASSLIPTSPPSGYTF
cdr3_nt: TGTGCCAGCAGCTTAATTCCAACAAGCCCTCCTAGTGGCTACACCTTC

j_call: TRBJ2-7
clone_size: NA
d_call: NA
v_call: TRBV29-1
cdr3_aa: CSVEGQTVSAYEQYF
cdr3_nt: TGCAGCGTTGAAGGACAGACAGTCTCAGCCTACGAGCAGTACTTC

j_call: TRBJ2-1
clone_size: NA
d_call: TRBD2
v_call: TRBV11-2
cdr3_aa: CASSLLAGPYNEQFF
cdr3_nt: TGTGCCAGCAGCTTACTAGCGGGGCCCTACAATGAGCAGTTCTTC

j_call: TRBJ1-1
clone_size: NA
d_call: NA
v_call: TRBV28
cdr3_aa: CASSTPLGLGTEAFF
cdr3_nt: TGTGCCAGCAGTACCCCCCTGGGGCTGGGCACTGAAGCTTTCTTT

j_call: TRBJ2-7
clone_size: few
d_call: NA
v_call: TRBV29-1
cdr3_aa: CSVLDLGGLYEQYF
cdr3_nt: TGCAGCGTCCTGGATTTGGGGGGACTCTACGAGCAGTACTTC

j_call: TRBJ2-4
clone_size: NA
d_call: NA
v_call: TRBV7-9
cdr3_aa: CASSPPQKDSLTKNIQYF
cdr3_nt: TGTGCCAGCAGCCCCCCCCAGAAGGACTCCCTGACCAAAAACATTCAGTACTTC

j_call: TRBJ2-3
clone_size: NA
d_call: NA
v_call: TRBV5-4
cdr3_aa: CASSLDPGETPRTDTQYF
cdr3_nt: TGTGCCAGCAGCTTGGATCCAGGGGAGACCCCGCGCACAGATACGCAGTATTTT

j_call: TRBJ1-2
clone_size: NA
d_call: NA
v_call: TRBV19
cdr3_aa: CASSIGQTNYGYTF
cdr3_nt: TGTGCCAGTAGTATTGGACAGACGAACTATGGCTACACCTTC

j_call: TRBJ2-5
clone_size: NA
d_call: TRBD2
v_call: TRBV2
cdr3_aa: CASSKASGIQETQYF
cdr3_nt: TGTGCCAGCAGTAAAGCTAGCGGGATCCAAGAGACCCAGTACTTC

j_call: TRBJ2-1
clone_size: NA
d_call: NA
v_call: TRBV29-1
cdr3_aa: CSVEDDNRGKYNEQFF
cdr3_nt: TGCAGCGTTGAAGACGATAACCGGGGAAAATACAATGAGCAGTTCTTC

j_call: TRBJ2-7
clone_size: NA
d_call: NA
v_call: TRBV21-1
cdr3_aa: CASSNESRVDEQYF
cdr3_nt: TGTGCCAGCAGCAACGAGTCGCGGGTGGACGAGCAGTACTTC

j_call: TRBJ2-7
clone_size: NA
d_call: TRBD1
v_call: TRBV18
cdr3_aa: CASSLGQGSYEQYF
cdr3_nt: TGTGCCAGCTCTCTGGGACAGGGGAGTTACGAGCAGTACTTC

j_call: TRBJ1-1
clone_size: NA
d_call: NA
v_call: TRBV19
cdr3_aa: CASSGTGKGSANTEAFF
cdr3_nt: TGTGCCAGTAGCGGTACAGGGAAGGGGTCGGCGAACACTGAAGCTTTCTTT

j_call: TRBJ1-2
clone_size: NA
d_call: TRBD1
v_call: TRBV6-1
cdr3_aa: CASSGDRVVNGYTF
cdr3_nt: TGTGCCAGCAGTGGGGACAGGGTGGTTAATGGCTACACCTTC

j_call: TRBJ2-5
clone_size: NA
d_call: TRBD1
v_call: TRBV7-7
cdr3_aa: CASGKGQGAAETQYF
cdr3_nt: TGTGCCAGCGGCAAGGGACAGGGGGCAGCAGAGACCCAGTACTTC

j_call: TRBJ2-2
clone_size: NA
d_call: NA
v_call: TRBV7-7
cdr3_aa: CASSDDRGELFF
cdr3_nt: TGTGCCAGCAGCGATGACAGGGGGGAGCTGTTTTTT

j_call: TRBJ2-3
clone_size: NA
d_call: NA
v_call: TRBV30
cdr3_aa: CAWSAFRSTDTQYF
cdr3_nt: TGTGCCTGGAGTGCGTTCCGGAGCACAGATACGCAGTATTTT